This T cell receptor beta chain was observed in a study of PD-L1 blockade in urothelial cancer. The study's findings and limits: Tumor-associated clones in blood expanded more at 3 weeks in durable-benefit patients.

There were between 1 and 8 samples from each patient, taken pretreatment and on-treatment. Regarding this clone: Its antigen is unidentified.

The CDR3 spans 16 residues. Looked up from germline, CDR1 is SGHRS and CDR2 is YFSETQ. V trimming: 0 bases; J trimming: 4 bases; junction bases outside the gene matches: 6. Sequencing used immunoSEQ multiplex PCR; TCRdb keeps in-frame clones, though not all of them. The repertoire holds roughly 25,000 clones, with more than 70% as singletons. The V call is TRBV5-1, the J call TRBJ1-3; 8 positions match TRBD1. This receptor was taken from a man between 65 and 85 years old with urothelial cancer. Sequencing was performed on PBMCs, taken around atezolizumab (anti-PD-L1) treatment. CDR3 DNA: TGCGCCAGCAGCTTGGCTGCAGGGGGCGACGGAAACACCATATATTTT. Protein: CASSLAAGGDGNTIYF. The whole variable domain, remainder taken from reference TRBV5-1 and TRBJ1-3, is KAGVTQTPRYLIKTRGQQVTLSCSPISGHRSVSWYQQTPGQGLQFLFEYFSETQRNKGNFPGRFSGRQFSNSRSEMNVSTLELGDSALYLCASSLAAGGDGNTIYFGEGSWLTVV.